Below are 3 T cell receptor beta chains sequenced from a single sample in a study of shared clonotypes between healthy human individuals. Sequencing was performed with immunoSEQ multiplex PCR; in TCRdb, only in-frame clones are kept and a portion is missing. Found here are approximately 2.1 million clones, more than 80% of them singletons; the top ten hold approximately 0.4%. The sequencing sample was made of naive CD4+ T cells from PBMCs. The subset: CD45RA+ positively selected. These receptors were taken from a man in his late teens or twenties in good health. Some clones in this sample may be carry-over from other donors' samples.

V is TRBV11-3 and J is TRBJ2-7, with D unresolved. The CDR3 contains 15 residues. CDR1 and CDR2 (germline): SGHNT, YENEEA. V was clipped by 5 bases and J by 3 bases, with 17 bases between them. As DNA, the CDR3 is TGTGCCAGCAGCCCCGGTACCGCCTCCTTCTACGAGCAGTACTTC. As protein: CASSPGTASFYEQYF. Looking up the rest from reference TRBV11-3 and TRBJ2-7 gives the full variable domain: EAGVVQSPRYKIIEKKQPVAFWCNPISGHNTLYWYLQNLGQGPELLIRYENEEAVDDSQLPKDRFSAERLKGVDSTLKIQPAELGDSAVYLCASSPGTASFYEQYFGPGTRLTVT.

V gene TRBV9 combines with J gene TRBJ2-3; tentatively, D is TRBD1 or TRBD2 (5 bases each). Trimming cost V 2 bases and J 4 bases, with 17 bases left between them. Germline CDR1 and CDR2: SGDLS and YYNGEE. This CDR3 comprises 16 residues. The CDR3 DNA follows: TGTGCCAGCAGCGTCCTACCGGGACCCGGCGCAGATACGCAGTATTTT. The encoded protein is CASSVLPGPGADTQYF.

This chain connects TRBV19 to TRBJ2-7, with D possibly matching TRBD1 (5 bases). V lost 3 bases to trimming and J lost 2 bases, with 17 bases between them. CDR1 is LNHDA and CDR2 is SQIVND in the germline V gene (reference sequence). The CDR3 runs 16 residues. As DNA, the CDR3 is TGTGCCAGTAGTATCGGTTCGGCAGGGTGGCCCTACGAGCAGTACTTC. Translated, it gives CASSIGSAGWPYEQYF.